The clone carrying this TCR beta chain was detected only a few times. The antigen remains undetermined. This specimen belongs to a study of beta chain features in type 1 diabetes. Germline V gene sequence: CDR1 MDHEN, CDR2 SYDVKM. The germline V and J ends were trimmed by 0 bases and 7 bases, with 10 bases remaining between them. There are 15 residues in the CDR3. Since all of the isolated RNA was reverse transcribed, expressed TCRB transcripts were what got sequenced. Assay: immunoSEQ multiplex PCR; the TCRdb copy retains only in-frame clones and omits some. Seen here are about 160,000 clones, around 63% observed once, and the top ten hold roughly 0.089%. Study results and limitations: In type 1 diabetes patients, VDJ junctions had fewer insertions; deletions at these junctions were more frequent. There was a moderate but significant shortening of TCRB CDR3s in all four CD4+ subsets of Type 1 diabetes patients.

Specimen: naive CD4+ T cells from blood. The clonotype comes from a man aged 25-40 years with type 1 diabetes. The V gene is TRBV28, the J gene TRBJ1-6; no definite D call. The CDR3 sequence: CASSLWRVWNSPLHF. CDR3 bases: TGTGCCAGCAGTTTATGGAGGGTTTGGAATTCACCCCTCCACTTT.